The 20 T cell receptor beta chains presented below share a single source sample, sequenced in a study of blood T cell repertoires in COVID-19. Data came from immunoSEQ multiplex PCR; TCRdb stores just in-frame clones and leaves some out. The sample yields about 240,000 clones, around 79% seen once. Specimen: peripheral blood. These receptors came from a woman of 80 years or more with acute or convalescent COVID-19.

The rearrangement links TRBV3-1 (or the pseudogene TRBV3-2) to TRBJ1-3; D might be TRBD1 (5 bases). Trimming removed 2 bases at V and 3 bases at J, with 8 bases between. CDR1 and CDR2 from the germline V gene are LGHDT and YNNKEL (reference sequence). The CDR3 loop spans 14 amino acids. The CDR3 DNA follows: TGTGCCAGCAGCCAACAGGGAAATGGAAACACCATATATTTT. Protein: CASSQQGNGNTIYF.

This clone was detected only a few times. The CDR3 is CASSQDPKRGAYEQYF. The CDR3 coding sequence is TGCGCCAGCAGCCAAGATCCAAAGCGGGGGGCCTACGAGCAGTACTTC. The chain recombines TRBV4-3 with TRBJ2-7; 9 nucleotides line up with TRBD2. Germline V gives CDR1 LGHNA, CDR2 YSLEER. V trimming: 0 bases; J trimming: 2 bases; junction bases outside the gene matches: 5. The CDR3 has 16 amino acids.

The chain couples TRBV2 to TRBJ2-2; a weak D match, TRBD2 (7 bases). Trimming took 4 bases from V and 5 from J, leaving 14 bases between them. From germline, CDR1 is SNHLY and CDR2 FYNNEI. The length of the CDR3 is 15 residues. The CDR3 DNA reads TGTGCCAGCAGTGTTATACAGGGAGGGACCGGGGAGCTGTTTTTT. As protein: CASSVIQGGTGELFF.

This clone was seen only a few times. The chain links TRBV27 to TRBJ2-4; the match to TRBD1 covers 8 bases. V gave up 0 bases and J gave up 3 bases; unmatched junction bases: 13. Germline CDR1 MNHEY, CDR2 SMNVEV (reference sequence). This CDR3 region has 19 residues. CDR3 DNA: TGTGCCAGCAGTTTATCAATCGTCAGGGGGCGGACCGGCAAAAACATTCAGTACTTC. Its protein product is CASSLSIVRGRTGKNIQYF.

The J gene is TRBJ1-5, the V gene TRBV27; 8 bases line up with TRBD1. V was clipped by 6 bases and J by 0 bases; unmatched bases: 7. Germline loops: CDR1 MNHEY, CDR2 SMNVEV (reference sequence). This CDR3 contains 16 residues. The CDR3 DNA sequence: TGTGCCAGCAGGGGGACAGGATCATATAGCAATCAGCCCCAGCATTTT. Its protein product is CASRGTGSYSNQPQHF.

In this sample, this clone turned up many times. The chain recombines TRBV6-2 or TRBV6-3 with TRBJ2-7, with D perhaps matching TRBD1 (7 bases). Germline values: CDR1 MNHEY, CDR2 SVGEGT. The CDR3 contains 15 residues. Between the trimmed V and J ends, which lost 2 bases and 5 bases, there was a span of 16 bases. CDR3 DNA sequence: TGTGCCAGCAGTTACGAGTCAGGGGGGAAAAACGAGCAGTACTTC. It translates to CASSYESGGKNEQYF.

The V and J genes are TRBV27 and TRBJ2-3; D is perhaps TRBD2 (5 bases). Trimming took off 3 bases at V and 3 bases at J, with 13 bases between the two ends. The CDR3 length is 15 residues. CDR1 and CDR2 (germline): MNHEY, SMNVEV (reference sequence). CDR3 in amino acids: CASSFTASSTDTQYF. The CDR3 nucleotides read TGTGCCAGCAGTTTTACGGCTAGCTCAACAGATACGCAGTATTTT.

This rearrangement joins TRBV23-1 to TRBJ1-5; no clear D. TRBV23-1 is treated as an ORF (open reading frame) with a function not yet certain. The CDR3 is 19 amino acids. The ends were cut back, 5 bases at V and 3 bases at J, with 26 bases in the middle. The CDR3 DNA reads as TGCGCCAGCAGTGTTTATGACTCTAAGATCGCCGTCTCCAATCAGCCCCAGCATTTT. Translating gives CASSVYDSKIAVSNQPQHF.

V and J are TRBV15 and TRBJ2-3; D gene ambiguous. Trimming stripped 0 bases from V and 5 bases from J, with 9 bases between. The V gene's germline CDR1 is LNHNV and CDR2 YYDKDF (reference sequence). The CDR3 is 14 amino acids. CDR3 nucleotide sequence: TGTGCCACCAGCAGAGACCCGAGAGGAGATACGCAGTATTTT. Translating gives CATSRDPRGDTQYF.

V gene TRBV18 combines with J gene TRBJ1-6; 7 bases fit TRBD1. Germline CDR1 KGHSH, CDR2 LQKENI. The CDR3 runs to 18 residues. Unmatched junction bases numbered 16, after V lost 4 bases and J lost 7 bases. This CDR3 reads CASSLAGTAGRANSPLHF. Written as DNA, the CDR3 is TGTGCCAGCTCACTTGCCGGGACAGCGGGTAGAGCCAATTCACCCCTCCACTTT.

V gene TRBV29-1 combines with J gene TRBJ1-2, with 7 bases identical to TRBD1. Unmatched junction bases numbered 11, after V lost 7 bases and J lost 6 bases. This CDR3 is built from 13 residues. Per germline, CDR1 SQVTM and CDR2 ANQGSEA. For the CDR3, the DNA is TGCAGCGCCCATGGGACAGAGGTAGATGGCTACACCTTC. It yields the protein CSAHGTEVDGYTF.

The chain uses TRBV4-1 and TRBJ1-6, with 8 bases lining up with TRBD1. V lost 1 base, J lost 6 bases, and 2 bases stayed unmatched. Germline lookup yields CDR1 MGHRA and CDR2 YSYEKL. The CDR3 extends over 15 amino acids. CDR3 sequence (DNA): TGCGCCAGCAGCCAAGTGGGGACAGGTAATTCACCCCTCCACTTT. This codes for CASSQVGTGNSPLHF.

V is TRBV11-3 and J is TRBJ2-5; D is perhaps TRBD1 (6 bases). Trimming left V 1 base short and J 9 bases short, with 9 bases between. This CDR3 has 12 residues. Germline assignment: CDR1 SGHNT and CDR2 YENEEA. CDR3 DNA: TGTGCCAGCAGCTTAGGGCAGGGGTCCCAGTACTTC. Protein: CASSLGQGSQYF.

This chain links TRBV24-1 with TRBJ2-2; maybe TRBD2 (6 bases). The CDR3 runs to 14 residues. V gave up 5 bases and J gave up 3 bases, with 9 bases separating them. Germline V gene lookup returns CDR1 KGHDR and CDR2 SFDVKD. This CDR3 is CATSAEGDTGELFF. The CDR3 nucleotides are TGTGCCACCAGTGCGGAGGGAGACACCGGGGAGCTGTTTTTT.

The chain employs TRBV6-5 and TRBJ1-2, with 9 bases aligning to TRBD1. J was trimmed by 4 bases and V by 5 bases; bases with no gene match: 5. The CDR3 is made up of 14 amino acids. CDR1 and CDR2 (germline): MNHEY, SVGAGI. Here the CDR3 reads CASSPGQGGYGYTF. Written as DNA, the CDR3 is TGTGCCAGCAGTCCGGGACAGGGAGGCTATGGCTACACCTTC.

This clone was found a few times. The chain links TRBV6-5 to TRBJ1-1; D gene ambiguous. The CDR3 consists of 14 residues. The V end was cut by 6 bases, the J end by 4 bases, with 15 bases between. The germline V gene encodes CDR1 MNHEY and CDR2 SVGAGI. CDR3 residues: CASSLEGWGTEAFF. The DNA of the CDR3 is TGTGCCAGCAGCCTTGAGGGATGGGGCACTGAAGCTTTCTTT.

The V and J genes are TRBV27 and TRBJ1-1; D is perhaps TRBD1 (6 bases). Germline-derived CDR1 and CDR2 are MNHEY and SMNVEV (reference sequence). This CDR3 is built from 14 residues. Trimming shortened V by 2 bases and J by 5 bases, and 12 bases separated the two germline ends. The CDR3 DNA reads TGTGCCAGCAGTTTAAACAGGGTTATTACTGAAGCTTTCTTT. It specifies CASSLNRVITEAFF.

In nucleotides, the CDR3 is TGTGCCAGCAGCCGGGGACAGGGATGGGCTGAAGCTTTCTTT. Translated, it gives CASSRGQGWAEAFF. The rearrangement joins TRBV6-5 to TRBJ1-1; 9 bases agree with TRBD1. CDR1 MNHEY and CDR2 SVGAGI come from the germline V gene. The V segment lost 6 bases and the J segment 6 bases; nucleotides outside the gene matches: 8. The CDR3 contains 14 residues.

The chain recombines TRBV6-5 with TRBJ1-2; the D gene is possibly TRBD1 (6 bases). The CDR3 has 14 residues. V was cut by 5 bases and J by 7 bases, with 17 bases left in between. The V gene's germline CDR1 is MNHEY and CDR2 SVGAGI. CDR3 sequence reads: CASSLRQASVGYTF. CDR3 in DNA: TGTGCCAGCAGTCTCCGACAGGCCTCGGTTGGCTACACCTTC.

The chain employs TRBV29-1 and TRBJ2-5; 7 bases are a match to TRBD2. The trim removed 6 bases at V and 3 bases at J, leaving 10 bases unmatched. Per germline, CDR1 SQVTM and CDR2 ANQGSEA. The CDR3 has 14 amino acids. As DNA, the CDR3 is TGCAGCGTAATCATTGGGGGGGGAAAAGAGACCCAGTACTTC. Translating gives CSVIIGGGKETQYF.